This TCR beta chain stems from a study of OX40 agonist ivuxolimab in advanced cancers. Study-wide background: Anti-PD-1, anti-PD-L1 or anti-CTLA-4 therapy given earlier was allowed, and roughly 40% had some.

Measured with immunoSEQ multiplex PCR; TCRdb has only the in-frame clones, and not every one. The sample has roughly 90,000 clones, around 88% seen once; the top ten hold 1.1% to 1.5%. Germline lookup yields CDR1 SGHKS and CDR2 YYEKEE (reference sequence). With V trimmed by 1 base and J by 2 bases, 5 bases remained unmatched. The CDR3 spans 15 residues. Study-wide results and limits: Blood T cells, both CD4+ and CD8+, expanded clonally by week 6 at 0.1 to 3.0 mg/kg.

Peripheral blood came from all dose cohorts at three timepoints. Concerning this clone itself: Its antigen is not known.

The chain couples TRBV5-5 to TRBJ2-5, with 7 bases fitting TRBD2. This TCR was sampled from an adult with an advanced solid tumor such as melanoma, head and neck, liver or kidney cancer. The material sequenced was CD4+ or CD8+ T cells sorted from blood, taken in a trial of the OX40 agonist ivuxolimab. DNA for the CDR3: TGTGCCAGCAGCTTGATAGCGGGTGTACAAGAGACCCAGTACTTC. Protein sequence: CASSLIAGVQETQYF.